This T cell receptor beta chain is drawn from a study of cytomegalovirus exposure and HLA in healthy donors. General study results and limits: The study listed about 150 cytomegalovirus-associated TCR beta chains. Despite most TCR sequences being rare, some public TCRs occurred in many donors.

The donors were part of the roughly 120-subject validation cohort, which stood apart from the roughly 670-subject first cohort. Some clones are missing from TCRdb's copy, which holds only in-frame ones; the method was immunoSEQ multiplex PCR. The table records 240,000 or so clones, 86% of them present only once. Comment on this clone: Its matching antigen is unknown.

Per germline, CDR1 MNHEY and CDR2 SMNVEV (reference sequence). The CDR3 is 14 residues long. With 4 bases removed from V and 6 bases from J, the gap between germline ends came to 14 bases. The source material was PBMCs. The clonotype originates from a woman aged 25 to 45 in good health and CMV-seropositive. V is TRBV27 and J is TRBJ2-3; D is undetermined. The CDR3 protein is CASSSDIGLDTQYF. The CDR3 DNA is TGTGCCAGCAGTTCCGACATAGGTCTCGATACGCAGTATTTT.